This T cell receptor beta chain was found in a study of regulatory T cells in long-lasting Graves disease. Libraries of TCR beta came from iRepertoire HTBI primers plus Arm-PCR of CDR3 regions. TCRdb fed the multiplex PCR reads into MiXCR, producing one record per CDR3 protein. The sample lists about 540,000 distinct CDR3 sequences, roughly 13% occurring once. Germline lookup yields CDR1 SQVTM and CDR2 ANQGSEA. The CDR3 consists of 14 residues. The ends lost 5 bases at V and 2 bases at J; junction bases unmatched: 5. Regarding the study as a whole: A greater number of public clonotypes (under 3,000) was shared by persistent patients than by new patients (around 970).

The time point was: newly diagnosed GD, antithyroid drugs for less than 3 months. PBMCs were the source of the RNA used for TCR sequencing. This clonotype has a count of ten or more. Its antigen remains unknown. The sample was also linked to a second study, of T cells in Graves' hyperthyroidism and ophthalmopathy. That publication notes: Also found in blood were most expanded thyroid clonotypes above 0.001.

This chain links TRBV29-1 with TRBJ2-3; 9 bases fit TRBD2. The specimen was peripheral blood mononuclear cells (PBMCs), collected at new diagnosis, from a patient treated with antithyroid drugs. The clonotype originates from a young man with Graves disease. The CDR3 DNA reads TGCAGCGTTCTCCTAGCGGGGTTCACAGATACGCAGTATTTT. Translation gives CSVLLAGFTDTQYF.